This T cell receptor (beta chain) originates from a study of radiotherapy plus CTLA-4 blockade in lung cancer. Across the study: With 31% of patients having disease control, objective responses were seen in approximately 18%.

Whole-study results and caveats: In blood, after radiotherapy plus ipilimumab, tumor-derived TCR clones expanded. Interferon-beta and early blood T cell clone dynamics reportedly predicted response best.

CDR1 and CDR2 from the germline V gene are WNHNN and SYGVQD (reference sequence). The CDR3 covers 16 residues. The ends lost 4 bases at V and 7 bases at J; junction bases unmatched: 11. The repertoire was sequenced with immunoSEQ multiplex PCR; TCRdb's copy has only in-frame clones and lacks some. Of some 49,000 clones in the sample, approximately 81% are singletons; the top ten hold 28%. CTLA-4 blockade using ipilimumab, together with focal radiation, was received by patients with chemo-refractory metastatic non-small-cell lung cancer. With regard to this clone: The antigen remains unidentified.

Specimen: peripheral blood, collected from a patient treated with radiotherapy plus ipilimumab. The clonotype comes from a human donor with non-small cell lung cancer whose response to radiotherapy plus ipilimumab could not be evaluated. The V and J genes are TRBV10-1 and TRBJ1-4; 8 bases align to TRBD1. Here the CDR3 DNA reads TGCGCCAGCAGTGTTCAGGACAGGGAAAAGGTTGAAAAACTGTTTTTT. Its translation: CASSVQDREKVEKLFF.